The 22 T cell receptor beta chains in this list originate from one sample, sequenced in a study of CD8+ T cells in alopecia areata. Once RNA had been extracted, it was reverse transcribed into cDNA to act as the sequencing template. The data were produced by immunoSEQ multiplex PCR, yet TCRdb's version contains in-frame clones alone and is incomplete. The sample records roughly 170,000 clones, approximately 56% being singletons. Material: CD4+ T cells sorted from blood, obtained at week 0. The source is a human donor with alopecia areata.

This chain connects TRBV29-1 to TRBJ2-1; maybe TRBD1 (5 bases). The germline gives CDR1 SQVTM, CDR2 ANQGSEA. CDR3 length equals 11 residues. Between the trimmed V and J ends, which lost 6 bases and 7 bases, there was a span of 10 bases. CDR3 sequence reads: CSVGETNEQFF. In DNA form, the CDR3 reads TGCAGCGTAGGGGAAACGAATGAGCAGTTCTTC.

V gene TRBV29-1 combines with J gene TRBJ2-7, with D unclear. CDR1 and CDR2 (germline): SQVTM, ANQGSEA. Trimming took 3 bases from V and 0 from J, leaving 9 bases between them. This CDR3 contains 13 residues. CDR3 residues: CSVEAASSYEQYF. DNA of the CDR3: TGCAGCGTTGAGGCAGCTTCCTCCTACGAGCAGTACTTC.

The V call is TRBV4-1, the J call TRBJ2-2; D is possibly TRBD1 (7 bases). V was cut by 3 bases and J by 4 bases, with 9 bases left in between. CDR3 size: 14 residues. Germline loops: CDR1 MGHRA, CDR2 YSYEKL. The CDR3 sequence is CASSQQGGTGELFF. Written as DNA, the CDR3 is TGCGCCAGCAGCCAGCAGGGGGGCACCGGGGAGCTGTTTTTT.

The sample holds a few counts of this clone. The rearrangement links TRBV7-6 to TRBJ1-1; D may be TRBD1 (5 bases). This CDR3 has 12 amino acids. With 8 bases removed from V and 8 bases from J, the gap between germline ends came to 15 bases. Germline lookup yields CDR1 SGHVS and CDR2 FNYEAQ. CDR3 protein: CASPVGGPEAFF. The DNA for the CDR3 is TGTGCCAGCCCCGTCGGGGGACCCGAAGCTTTCTTT.

This clone has a handful of counts. The chain has TRBV5-1 and TRBJ1-5, with TRBD1 matching over 9 bases. This CDR3 contains 15 residues. Trimming at V came to 4 bases and at J to 3 bases, leaving 5 bases not matched to a gene. The germline V gene has CDR1 SGHRS and CDR2 YFSETQ. DNA for the CDR3: TGCGCCAGCAGCCGGGGGACAGGGTACAATCAGCCCCAGCATTTT. Protein product: CASSRGTGYNQPQHF.

This clone was seen more than once but under ten times. For the CDR3, the DNA is TGTGCCAGCTCACATACAGAAGACTACGAGCAGTACTTC. It translates to CASSHTEDYEQYF. The V gene is TRBV18, the J gene TRBJ2-7, with unresolved D. V lost 4 bases and J lost 3, with 10 bases in between. Germline assignment: CDR1 KGHSH and CDR2 LQKENI. This CDR3 comprises 13 residues.

This chain joins TRBV10-3 and TRBJ1-1; 9 bases line up with TRBD1. V was pared by 2 bases and J by 6 bases, with 7 bases of the junction left unmatched. Germline assignment: CDR1 ENHRY and CDR2 SYGVKD. The CDR3 runs 15 residues. Here the CDR3 DNA reads TGTGCCATCAGTGAGACCCGACAGGGGGAGGCTGAAGCTTTCTTT. Its protein is CAISETRQGEAEAFF.

This clone came up a few times. The chain couples TRBV4-1 to TRBJ1-2; TRBD1 matches 8 bases. The V gene's germline CDR1 is MGHRA and CDR2 YSYEKL. This CDR3 region has 14 residues. V trimming: 3 bases; J trimming: 7 bases; junction bases outside the gene matches: 7. CDR3 amino acids: CASSQDRVVGGYTF. CDR3 nucleotides: TGCGCCAGCAGCCAGGACAGGGTGGTTGGTGGCTACACCTTC.

The chain employs TRBV29-1 and TRBJ2-3; 9 nucleotides align to TRBD2. The trim removed 5 bases at V and 5 bases at J, leaving 5 bases unmatched. The CDR3 covers 13 residues. The germline V gene has CDR1 SQVTM and CDR2 ANQGSEA. CDR3 amino acids: CSVTAGGRDTQYF. In DNA form, the CDR3 reads TGCAGCGTTACAGCGGGGGGCCGAGATACGCAGTATTTT.

The rearrangement uses TRBV9 and TRBJ2-4; TRBD1 might be the D (5 bases). V was cut by 0 bases and J by 10 bases, with 17 bases left in between. The germline V gene encodes CDR1 SGDLS and CDR2 YYNGEE. The CDR3 is 15 residues long. Written as DNA, the CDR3 is TGTGCCAGCAGCGTAGGAACAGGCCCAGTGGATATTCAGTACTTC. Translating gives CASSVGTGPVDIQYF. Variable domain in full (rest from reference TRBV9 and TRBJ2-4): DSGVTQTPKHLITATGQRVTLRCSPRSGDLSVYWYQQSLDQGLQFLIQYYNGEERAKGNILERFSAQQFPDLHSELNLSSLELGDSALYFCASSVGTGPVDIQYFGAGTRLSVL.

The gene calls are TRBV28 and TRBJ2-7; D gene ambiguous. Between the trimmed V and J ends, which lost 7 bases and 0 bases, there was a span of 7 bases. Germline V CDR1 and CDR2: MDHEN, SYDVKM. The CDR3 covers 12 residues. The CDR3 nucleotides read TGTGCCAGCACCATCAGCTCCTACGAGCAGTACTTC. Amino acid sequence: CASTISSYEQYF.

This clone was seen only a few times. This chain uses TRBV9 with TRBJ2-7; the D call may be TRBD1 or TRBD2 (5 bases each). In germline, CDR1 is SGDLS, CDR2 YYNGEE. The CDR3 has 14 amino acids. The V end lost 1 base, the J end lost 1 base, and 9 bases lay between the germline ends. CDR3 DNA: TGTGCCAGCAGCGTAAGACAGCGGTCCTACGAGCAGTACTTC. Amino acids: CASSVRQRSYEQYF.

V gene TRBV30 combines with J gene TRBJ1-4; 10 nucleotides align to TRBD1. Losses at the gene ends were 5 bases for V and 7 bases for J; bases not matched to a gene: 7. The CDR3 loop spans 14 amino acids. Germline loops: CDR1 GTSNPN, CDR2 SVGIG (reference sequence). The CDR3 reads CAWDPGQGSEKLFF. The CDR3 DNA is TGTGCCTGGGACCCGGGACAGGGGTCTGAAAAACTGTTTTTT.

This clone was detected only a few times. The gene calls are TRBV27 and TRBJ2-2; the match to TRBD2 covers 13 bases. V gave up 6 bases and J gave up 0 bases; unmatched junction bases: 10. Per germline, CDR1 MNHEY and CDR2 SMNVEV (reference sequence). The CDR3 runs 19 residues. The CDR3 is CASSSLPGTSGTNTGELFF. The CDR3 coding sequence is TGTGCCAGCAGCTCTCTCCCCGGGACTAGCGGGACGAACACCGGGGAGCTGTTTTTT.

V and J are TRBV29-1 and TRBJ2-5; D call uncertain. Germline V CDR1 and CDR2: SQVTM, ANQGSEA. V lost 5 bases to trimming and J lost 4 bases, with 17 bases between them. This CDR3 region has 14 residues. The CDR3 sequence is CSVRSPRNGETQYF. Written as DNA, the CDR3 is TGCAGCGTTAGGTCTCCCAGGAATGGAGAGACCCAGTACTTC.

CDR3 sequence reads: CASSLGGRVNEQFF. The CDR3 DNA sequence: TGTGCCAGTAGTCTAGGCGGCAGGGTCAATGAGCAGTTCTTC. The chain employs TRBV19 and TRBJ2-1; a possible D gene is TRBD1 (5 bases). In germline, CDR1 is LNHDA, CDR2 SQIVND (reference sequence). The CDR3 consists of 14 residues. Trimming shortened V by 5 bases and J by 6 bases, and 14 bases separated the two germline ends.

The DNA for the CDR3 is TGTGCCAGCAAGGAGCGGGGGGGCTACAATGAGCAGTTCTTC. Translated: CASKERGGYNEQFF. The J gene is TRBJ2-1, the V gene TRBV2; 10 bases are a match to TRBD2. This CDR3 has 14 residues. The trim removed 7 bases at V and 3 bases at J, leaving 3 bases unmatched. CDR1 SNHLY and CDR2 FYNNEI come from the germline V gene.

This clone has only one observation. V usage is TRBV11-2 and J usage is TRBJ1-2, with 11 nucleotides matching TRBD1. Germline-derived CDR1 and CDR2 are SGHAT and FQNNGV. This CDR3 region has 17 residues. J lost 4 bases, V lost 6 bases, and 13 bases had no gene match. The CDR3 coding sequence is TGTGCCAGCAGGAACATCCTCCGGACAGGGGGCTTCTATGGCTACACCTTC. It codes for CASRNILRTGGFYGYTF.

The chain has TRBV29-1 and TRBJ1-5; 7 bases fit TRBD1. V shed 5 bases and J 4 bases; nucleotides not matched to a gene: 8. Per the germline V gene, CDR1 is SQVTM and CDR2 is ANQGSEA. The CDR3 has 14 amino acids. The CDR3 loop is CSVTFTGANQPQHF. The CDR3 DNA reads as TGCAGCGTTACGTTTACAGGGGCAAATCAGCCCCAGCATTTT.

V usage is TRBV15 and J usage is TRBJ1-5, with 8 nucleotides matching TRBD1. This CDR3 spans 17 amino acids. V lost 3 bases to trimming and J lost 5 bases; unmatched junction nucleotides: 12. Germline values: CDR1 LNHNV, CDR2 YYDKDF (reference sequence). CDR3 DNA: TGTGCCACCAGCAGCTCCCTCCGACAGGGGCATTATCAGCCCCAGCATTTT. Translated, it gives CATSSSLRQGHYQPQHF.

This clone was counted only a few times. This sequence joins TRBV10-3 and TRBJ2-3; TRBD2 matches 11 bases. CDR3 length: 13 residues. V was pared by 6 bases and J by 4 bases, with 0 bases of the junction left unmatched. Per germline, CDR1 ENHRY and CDR2 SYGVKD. This CDR3 is CAIRGLAADTQYF. CDR3 sequence (DNA): TGTGCCATCAGGGGACTAGCGGCAGATACGCAGTATTTT.

The gene calls are TRBV9 and TRBJ2-1, with D unclear. Germline CDR1 reads SGDLS; CDR2 reads YYNGEE. The CDR3 sequence is 15 residues long. V was trimmed by 0 bases and J by 8 bases, leaving 15 bases between them. CDR3 in DNA: TGTGCCAGCAGCGTAGCTACGGGTACATCCGATGAGCAGTTCTTC. Its translation: CASSVATGTSDEQFF.